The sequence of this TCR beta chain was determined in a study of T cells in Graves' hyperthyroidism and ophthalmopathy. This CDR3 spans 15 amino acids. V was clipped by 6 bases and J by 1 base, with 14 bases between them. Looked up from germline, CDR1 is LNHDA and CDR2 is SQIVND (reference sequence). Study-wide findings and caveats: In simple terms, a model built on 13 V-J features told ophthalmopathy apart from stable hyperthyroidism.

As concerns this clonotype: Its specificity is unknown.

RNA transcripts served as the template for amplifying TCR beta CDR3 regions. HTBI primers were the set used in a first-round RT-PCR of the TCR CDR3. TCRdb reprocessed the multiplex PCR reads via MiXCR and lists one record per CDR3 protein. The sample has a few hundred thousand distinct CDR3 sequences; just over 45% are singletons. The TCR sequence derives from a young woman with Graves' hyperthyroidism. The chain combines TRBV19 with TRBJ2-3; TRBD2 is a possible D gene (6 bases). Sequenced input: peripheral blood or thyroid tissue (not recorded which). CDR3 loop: CASRPAERGTDTQYF. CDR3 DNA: TGTGCCAGTAGGCCTGCGGAGCGGGGCACAGATACGCAGTATTTT.